This TCR beta chain was captured in a study of cytomegalovirus exposure and HLA in healthy donors. The CDR3 spans 15 residues. Per germline, CDR1 SGHRS and CDR2 YFSETQ. Trimming removed 4 bases at V and 0 bases at J, with 13 bases between. Sequencing was performed with immunoSEQ multiplex PCR; in TCRdb, only in-frame clones are kept and a portion is missing. The sample holds tens of thousands of clones; roughly nine tenths are singletons and the top ten take approximately 2%. The chain employs TRBV5-1 and TRBJ1-1; D not certain. Sample: PBMCs. This TCR came from a woman under 40 in good health and CMV-seronegative. The CDR3 DNA is TGCGCCAGCAGCGATCTCGACATCCTGAACACTGAAGCTTTCTTT. Translating it yields CASSDLDILNTEAFF.